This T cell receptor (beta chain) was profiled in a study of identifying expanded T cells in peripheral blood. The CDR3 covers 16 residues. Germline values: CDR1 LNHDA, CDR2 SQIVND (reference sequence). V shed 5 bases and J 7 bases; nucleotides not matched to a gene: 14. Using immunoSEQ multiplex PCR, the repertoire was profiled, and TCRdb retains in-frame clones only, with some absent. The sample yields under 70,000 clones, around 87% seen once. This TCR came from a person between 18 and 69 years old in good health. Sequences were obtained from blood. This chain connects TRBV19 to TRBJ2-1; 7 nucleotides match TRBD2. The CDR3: CASSSRTSLRMNEQFF. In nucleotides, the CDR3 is TGTGCCAGTAGTTCGCGGACTAGTTTAAGAATGAATGAGCAGTTCTTC.